The present T cell receptor (beta chain) was sequenced within a study of T cells after posttransplantation cyclophosphamide. A marrow graft followed busulfan-fludarabine conditioning, with cyclophosphamide on days +3 and +4. TCRdb keeps only in-frame clones here, not all; method: immunoSEQ multiplex PCR. This sample has about 40,000 clones, with roughly 91% found just once. V lost 7 bases to trimming and J lost 4 bases; unmatched junction nucleotides: 9. Germline CDR1 reads MNHNS; CDR2 reads SASEGT. The CDR3 is 14 residues long. The chain joins TRBV6-1 to TRBJ1-1, with 7 nucleotides matching TRBD1. This specimen was PBMCs, taken roughly 60 days after allogeneic stem cell transplant with posttransplant cyclophosphamide. This clonotype was sampled from a male patient aged 60 to 75 who received an allogeneic stem cell transplant from a related donor and was CMV-positive. Part of the T cell pool may stem from the graft donor. Here the CDR3 DNA reads TGTGCCAGCATTCTGGCTTCAGGGGGCACTGAAGCTTTCTTT. Translated, it gives CASILASGGTEAFF.